This record concerns one T cell receptor beta chain sequence. What it binds is not known. This sample was included in a study of cytomegalovirus exposure and HLA in healthy donors. Germline loops: CDR1 SGHTA, CDR2 FQGTGA. The germline V and J ends were trimmed by 4 bases and 0 bases, with 13 bases remaining between them. The CDR3 runs 15 residues. The study's findings and limits: Later genetic work tied a missense DCLRE1C variant to beta-chain V and J trimming. Earlier analysis looked at TCR beta V segments, and most were productive about 90% or about 30% of the time. No immune exposure information besides CMV serostatus was available. A few chains linked to CMV were shown in vitro to be specific for CMV antigens.

The study ran its PCR with 60 Vbeta and 13 Jbeta primers. Sequenced by immunoSEQ multiplex PCR; TCRdb stores in-frame clones only, minus some. The sample holds 65,000 to 85,000 clones; 70% to 85% are singletons and the top ten take approximately 3.2%. The chain links TRBV7-3 to TRBJ2-7; a weak D match, TRBD2 (5 bases). Input material: PBMCs. This receptor was identified in a man aged 50 to 60 in good health and CMV-seropositive. The CDR3 coding sequence is TGTGCCAGCAGCTGGTCGGGATCCAGCTCCTACGAGCAGTACTTC. Translated, it gives CASSWSGSSSYEQYF. Based on the CDR3 plus reference TRBV7-3 and TRBJ2-7, the full variable domain is GAGVSQTPSNKVTEKGKYVELRCDPISGHTALYWYRQSLGQGPEFLIYFQGTGAADDSGLPNDRFFAVRPEGSVSTLKIQRTERGDSAVYLCASSWSGSSSYEQYFGPGTRLTVT.